The clone carrying this T cell receptor beta chain has only one observation. The sample originates from a study of OX40 agonist ivuxolimab in advanced cancers. CDR1 is SNHLY and CDR2 is FYNNEI in the germline V gene. V lost 2 bases and J lost 1; bases outside the gene matches: 3. The CDR3 is 15 residues long. Profiled with immunoSEQ multiplex PCR; TCRdb holds only in-frame clones, not every one. The profile shows roughly 60,000 clones, roughly 85% of them singletons. The chain carries TRBV2 and TRBJ2-3; 7 bases are shared with TRBD2. The input for sequencing was CD4+ or CD8+ T cells sorted from blood, taken in a trial of the OX40 agonist ivuxolimab. The TCR sequence derives from an adult with an advanced solid tumor such as melanoma, head and neck, liver or kidney cancer. CDR3 sequence: CASSEWAGGTDTQYF. In DNA, the CDR3 is TGTGCCAGCAGTGAATGGGCGGGAGGCACAGATACGCAGTATTTT.